These 24 T cell receptor beta chains share one sample of origin, sequenced in a study of blood T cell repertoires in COVID-19. Method: immunoSEQ multiplex PCR; TCRdb's copy keeps in-frame clones and lacks some. This table holds 110,000 to 150,000 clones, 65% to 90% found once. The sequenced sample was peripheral blood. All receptors derive from a man aged 60 to 75 with active or convalescent COVID-19.

The chain uses TRBV30 and TRBJ1-2; TRBD1 matches at 9 bases. Germline lookup yields CDR1 GTSNPN and CDR2 SVGIG (reference sequence). V trimming: 1 base; J trimming: 7 bases; junction bases outside the gene matches: 1. The CDR3 runs 12 residues. The CDR3: CAWSGDRVGYTF. The DNA of the CDR3 is TGTGCCTGGAGTGGGGACAGGGTTGGCTACACCTTC.

This chain uses TRBV24-1 with TRBJ2-5; 9 bases are shared with TRBD2. The germline V gene encodes CDR1 KGHDR and CDR2 SFDVKD. V gave up 3 bases and J gave up 3 bases; unmatched junction bases: 4. The CDR3 consists of 15 residues. The CDR3 is CATSDPGLAKETQYF. CDR3 DNA sequence: TGTGCCACCAGTGATCCGGGACTAGCAAAAGAGACCCAGTACTTC.

The chain has TRBV27 and TRBJ1-2, with TRBD1 identical over 7 bases. The ends lost 5 bases at V and 0 bases at J; junction bases unmatched: 3. Germline assignment: CDR1 MNHEY and CDR2 SMNVEV (reference sequence). This CDR3 is built from 14 residues. CDR3 protein: CASSTQGSNYGYTF. The DNA for the CDR3 is TGTGCCAGCAGTACACAGGGGTCTAACTATGGCTACACCTTC.

This clone occurred a few times. The rearrangement joins TRBV3-1 (or the pseudogene TRBV3-2) to TRBJ1-4; TRBD1 aligns across 8 bases. Germline CDR1 LGHDT, CDR2 YNNKEL (reference sequence). Unmatched junction bases numbered 4, after V lost 4 bases and J lost 6 bases. CDR3 length equals 14 residues. CDR3 bases: TGTGCCAGCAGCCTTACAGGGGGAGATGAAAAACTGTTTTTT. Encoded protein: CASSLTGGDEKLFF.

The chain joins TRBV14 to TRBJ1-6; TRBD1 aligns across 9 bases. V lost 5 bases and J lost 7; bases outside the gene matches: 9. The CDR3 is 16 amino acids. Germline V gene data show CDR1 as SGHDN and CDR2 as FVKESK. In DNA form, the CDR3 reads TGTGCCAGCAGCTTAAGGCCTGGGACAGGGAATTCACCCCTCCACTTT. Residues: CASSLRPGTGNSPLHF.

The V call is TRBV7-9, the J call TRBJ1-4; D uncertain. With 3 bases removed from V and 6 bases from J, the gap between germline ends came to 11 bases. Germline CDR1 and CDR2: SEHNR and FQNEAQ (reference sequence). The CDR3 consists of 14 residues. CDR3 coding DNA: TGTGCCAGCAGCTTCGAGGCGGGTTATGAAAAACTGTTTTTT. It encodes CASSFEAGYEKLFF.

The DNA for the CDR3 is TGTGCCAGCAGCACGGACAGGTCAGCCTCCTACGAGCAGTACTTC. This gives the protein CASSTDRSASYEQYF. This chain links TRBV7-2 with TRBJ2-7, with 7 bases matching TRBD1. V lost 5 bases, J lost 0 bases, and 7 bases stayed unmatched. Germline CDR1 and CDR2: SGHTA and FQGNSA. The CDR3 is 15 amino acids.

This sequence joins TRBV4-3 and TRBJ2-1; 8 positions match TRBD1. J lost 6 bases, V lost 0 bases, and 1 base had no gene match. CDR1 LGHNA and CDR2 YSLEER come from the germline V gene. The CDR3 extends over 14 amino acids. The DNA for the CDR3 is TGCGCCAGCAGCCAAGAAGACAGGGGCAATGAGCAGTTCTTC. As protein: CASSQEDRGNEQFF.

The V gene is TRBV5-1, the J gene TRBJ2-3; 12 positions agree with TRBD2. This CDR3 region has 17 residues. The V gene end was trimmed by 2 bases and the J gene end by 4 bases; junction bases not matched to a gene: 8. The V gene's germline CDR1 is SGHRS and CDR2 YFSETQ. The CDR3 DNA reads as TGCGCCAGCAGCTTCAGTTCCCCTAGCGGGGGGGCAGATACGCAGTATTTT. Its translation is CASSFSSPSGGADTQYF.

The chain employs TRBV30 and TRBJ1-2, with 8 bases identical to TRBD1. Germline CDR1 reads GTSNPN; CDR2 reads SVGIG (reference sequence). The V segment lost 5 bases and the J segment 2 bases; nucleotides outside the gene matches: 10. The CDR3 covers 15 residues. This CDR3 reads CAWEDARGRNYGYTF. As DNA, the CDR3 is TGTGCCTGGGAAGATGCCAGGGGGCGGAACTATGGCTACACCTTC.

This chain joins TRBV29-1 and TRBJ1-2; D is perhaps TRBD1 (5 bases). Trimming left V 7 bases short and J 3 bases short, with 12 bases between. Germline assignment: CDR1 SQVTM and CDR2 ANQGSEA. The CDR3 runs 12 residues. Here the CDR3 reads CSAATDYYGYTF. The CDR3 DNA reads as TGCAGCGCGGCGACAGACTACTATGGCTACACCTTC.

V gene TRBV6-2 or TRBV6-3 combines with J gene TRBJ2-7; TRBD2 matches 8 bases. This CDR3 has 14 amino acids. V shed 5 bases and J 2 bases; nucleotides not matched to a gene: 5. Germline V gene lookup returns CDR1 MNHEY and CDR2 SVGEGT. The CDR3 DNA follows: TGTGCCAGCAGTCTTTTAGCGGGACCCTACGAGCAGTACGTC. As protein: CASSLLAGPYEQYV.

V is TRBV7-9 and J is TRBJ1-1; tentatively, D is TRBD1 (5 bases). In germline, CDR1 is SEHNR, CDR2 FQNEAQ (reference sequence). This CDR3 has 11 residues. V was trimmed by 6 bases and J by 6 bases, leaving 8 bases between them. CDR3 sequence reads: CASRRGAEAFF. CDR3 DNA sequence: TGTGCCAGCAGACGGGGGGCTGAAGCTTTCTTT.

This chain links TRBV19 with TRBJ1-1, with D perhaps TRBD1 (5 bases). The CDR3 is made up of 12 amino acids. Germline assignment: CDR1 LNHDA and CDR2 SQIVND (reference sequence). The V end was cut by 10 bases, the J end by 1 base, with 10 bases between. Here the CDR3 reads CAIQTGNTEAFF. CDR3 DNA: TGTGCCATCCAAACAGGGAACACTGAAGCTTTCTTT. Full variable domain (rest looked up from reference TRBV19 and TRBJ1-1): DGGITQSPKYLFRKEGQNVTLSCEQNLNHDAMYWYRQDPGQGLRLIYYSQIVNDFQKGDIAEGYSVSREKKESFPLTVTSAQKNPTAFYLCAIQTGNTEAFFGQGTRLTVV.

This sequence joins TRBV4-1 and TRBJ1-1, with D maybe TRBD1 (5 bases). This CDR3 contains 15 residues. The ends were cut back, 1 base at V and 0 bases at J, with 9 bases in the middle. Germline-derived CDR1 and CDR2 are MGHRA and YSYEKL. Here the CDR3 reads CASSQAGIMNTEAFF. CDR3 bases: TGCGCCAGCAGCCAAGCAGGGATTATGAACACTGAAGCTTTCTTT.

Only one count was recorded for this clone. This sequence joins TRBV7-8 and TRBJ1-1, with D possibly matching TRBD1 (5 bases). Germline CDR1 SGHVS, CDR2 FQNEAQ. V shed 4 bases and J shed 0 bases, with 12 bases lying between them. The CDR3 length is 15 residues. The CDR3, as DNA: TGTGCCAGCAGCTCCTCCGGGACTGTGAACACTGAAGCTTTCTTT. It yields the protein CASSSSGTVNTEAFF. Drawing the rest from reference TRBV7-8 and TRBJ1-1, the complete variable domain is GAGVSQSPRYKVAKRGQDVALRCDPISGHVSLFWYQQALGQGPEFLTYFQNEAQLDKSGLPSDRFFAERPEGSVSTLKIQRTQQEDSAVYLCASSSSGTVNTEAFFGQGTRLTVV.

The rearrangement joins TRBV4-3 to TRBJ1-2; 7 bases line up with TRBD1. This CDR3 region has 17 residues. CDR1 and CDR2 from the germline V gene are LGHNA and YSLEER. The V segment lost 3 bases and the J segment 2 bases; nucleotides outside the gene matches: 12. The CDR3, as DNA: TGCGCCAGCAGCCATAGCGACGGGACAGCCCGGAACTATGGCTACACCTTC. Amino acids: CASSHSDGTARNYGYTF.

This chain connects TRBV6-6 to TRBJ1-2; TRBD1 agrees at 7 bases. J lost 5 bases, V lost 6 bases, and 9 bases had no gene match. In germline, CDR1 is MNHNY, CDR2 SVGAGI (reference sequence). This CDR3 spans 14 amino acids. The CDR3 sequence is CASRPAQGDYGYTF. CDR3 bases: TGTGCCAGCAGGCCAGCCCAGGGGGATTATGGCTACACCTTC.

The chain combines TRBV15 with TRBJ1-3; D ambiguous. This CDR3 region has 16 residues. Germline CDR1 is LNHNV and CDR2 is YYDKDF (reference sequence). V lost 3 bases and J lost 0, with 12 bases in between. CDR3 nucleotides: TGTGCCACCAGCAGGTGGACTGTAAGCTCTGGAAACACCATATATTTT. As protein: CATSRWTVSSGNTIYF.

This chain joins TRBV24-1 and TRBJ1-5; 8 bases are a match to TRBD1. The CDR3 spans 15 residues. Germline values: CDR1 KGHDR, CDR2 SFDVKD. Unmatched junction bases numbered 5, after V lost 5 bases and J lost 3 bases. CDR3 amino acids: CATSATTGVNQPQHF. In DNA form, the CDR3 reads TGTGCCACCAGTGCAACGACAGGGGTCAATCAGCCCCAGCATTTT.

The J gene is TRBJ1-5, the V gene TRBV9; D unresolved. Germline-derived CDR1 and CDR2 are SGDLS and YYNGEE. V was shortened by 4 bases and J by 5 bases, with 19 bases between the two germline ends. The CDR3 totals 16 residues. CDR3 nucleotide sequence: TGTGCCAGCAGCCCGACGGCGCGGGCGCTCGATCAGCCCCAGCATTTT. Amino acid sequence: CASSPTARALDQPQHF.

The chain carries TRBV7-7 and TRBJ2-3; 8 bases fit TRBD2. Unmatched junction bases numbered 4, after V lost 1 base and J lost 4 bases. Germline V gene sequence: CDR1 SSHAT, CDR2 FNYEAQ (reference sequence). The CDR3 loop spans 15 amino acids. The CDR3 DNA is TGTGCCAGCAGCTTAGGAGCGGGAGAAGCAGATACGCAGTATTTT. This gives the protein CASSLGAGEADTQYF.

The V gene is TRBV6-5, the J gene TRBJ1-4, with 8 bases identical to TRBD1. CDR3 length: 15 residues. The V and J ends lost 5 bases and 6 bases, in that order; junction bases with no gene match: 8. Germline CDR1 is MNHEY and CDR2 is SVGAGI. CDR3 coding DNA: TGTGCCAGCAGTATCGGACAGGGAGCGTATGAAAAACTGTTTTTT. This encodes CASSIGQGAYEKLFF.

This sequence joins TRBV5-5 and TRBJ2-7, with 8 bases aligning to TRBD1. The CDR3 loop spans 17 amino acids. V trimming: 0 bases; J trimming: 5 bases; junction bases outside the gene matches: 13. CDR1 is SGHKS, CDR2 YYEKEE, per germline (reference sequence). This CDR3 is CASSLGLGQGALNEQYF. CDR3 nucleotides: TGTGCCAGCAGCTTGGGTCTGGGCCAGGGGGCGTTGAACGAGCAGTACTTC.